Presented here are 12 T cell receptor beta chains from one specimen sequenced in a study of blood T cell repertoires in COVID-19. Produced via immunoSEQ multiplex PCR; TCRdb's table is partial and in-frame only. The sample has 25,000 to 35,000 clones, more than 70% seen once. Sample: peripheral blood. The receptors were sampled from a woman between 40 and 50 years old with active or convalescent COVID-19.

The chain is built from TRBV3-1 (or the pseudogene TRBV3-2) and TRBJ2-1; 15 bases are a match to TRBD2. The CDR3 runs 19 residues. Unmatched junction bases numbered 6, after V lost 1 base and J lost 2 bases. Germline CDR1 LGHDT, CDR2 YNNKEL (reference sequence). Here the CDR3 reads CASSQGTSGGAGAYNEQFF. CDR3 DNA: TGTGCCAGCAGCCAAGGGACTAGCGGGGGGGCCGGTGCCTACAATGAGCAGTTCTTC.

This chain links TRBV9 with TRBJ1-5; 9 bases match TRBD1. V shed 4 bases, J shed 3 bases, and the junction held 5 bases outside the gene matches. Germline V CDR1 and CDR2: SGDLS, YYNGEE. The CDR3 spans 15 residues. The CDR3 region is CASSSGTGSNQPQHF. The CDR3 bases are TGTGCCAGCAGCTCCGGGACAGGGTCCAATCAGCCCCAGCATTTT.

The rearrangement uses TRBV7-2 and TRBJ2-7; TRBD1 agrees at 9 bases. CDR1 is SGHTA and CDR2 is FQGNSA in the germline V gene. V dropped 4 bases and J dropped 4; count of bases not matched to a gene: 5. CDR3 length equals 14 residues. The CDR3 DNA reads TGTGCCAGCAGCTCGGACAGGGGTACGTACGAGCAGTACTTC. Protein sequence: CASSSDRGTYEQYF.

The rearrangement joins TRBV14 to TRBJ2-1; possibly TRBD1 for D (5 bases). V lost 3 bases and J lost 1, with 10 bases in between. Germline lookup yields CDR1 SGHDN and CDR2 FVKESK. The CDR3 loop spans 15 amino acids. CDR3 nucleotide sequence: TGTGCCAGCAGCCAGGGGCTGCCATCCTACAATGAGCAGTTCTTC. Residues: CASSQGLPSYNEQFF.

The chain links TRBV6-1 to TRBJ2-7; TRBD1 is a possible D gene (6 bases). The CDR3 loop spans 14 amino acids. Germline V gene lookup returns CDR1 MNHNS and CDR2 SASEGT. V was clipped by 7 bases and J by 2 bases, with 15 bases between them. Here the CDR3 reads CASIAGTPTYEQYF. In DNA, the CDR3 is TGTGCCAGCATTGCCGGGACACCAACCTACGAGCAGTACTTC.

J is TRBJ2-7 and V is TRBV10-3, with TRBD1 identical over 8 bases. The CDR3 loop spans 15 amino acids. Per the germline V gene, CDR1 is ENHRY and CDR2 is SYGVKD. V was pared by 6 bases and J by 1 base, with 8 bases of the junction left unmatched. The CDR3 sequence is CAIRDPGQASYEQYF. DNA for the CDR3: TGTGCCATCAGGGACCCGGGACAGGCTTCCTACGAGCAGTACTTC.

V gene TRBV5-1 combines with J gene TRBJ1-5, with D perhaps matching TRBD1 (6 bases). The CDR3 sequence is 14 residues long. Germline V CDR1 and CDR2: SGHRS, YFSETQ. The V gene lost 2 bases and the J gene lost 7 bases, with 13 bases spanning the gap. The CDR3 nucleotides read TGCGCCAGCAGCTTACGGGGGGGGGCACAGCCCCAGCATTTT. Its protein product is CASSLRGGAQPQHF.

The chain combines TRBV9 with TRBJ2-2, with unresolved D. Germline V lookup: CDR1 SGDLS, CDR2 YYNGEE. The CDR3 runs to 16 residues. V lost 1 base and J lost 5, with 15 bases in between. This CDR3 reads CASSVTPRSETGELFF. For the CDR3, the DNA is TGTGCCAGCAGCGTAACCCCCCGGAGTGAGACCGGGGAGCTGTTTTTT.

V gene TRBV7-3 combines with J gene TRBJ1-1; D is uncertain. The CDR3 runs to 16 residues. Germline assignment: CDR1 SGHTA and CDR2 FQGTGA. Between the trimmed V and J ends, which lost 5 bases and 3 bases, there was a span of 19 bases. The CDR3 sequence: CASSHGHGVRDTEAFF. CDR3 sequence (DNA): TGTGCCAGCAGCCACGGTCACGGGGTCAGAGACACTGAAGCTTTCTTT.

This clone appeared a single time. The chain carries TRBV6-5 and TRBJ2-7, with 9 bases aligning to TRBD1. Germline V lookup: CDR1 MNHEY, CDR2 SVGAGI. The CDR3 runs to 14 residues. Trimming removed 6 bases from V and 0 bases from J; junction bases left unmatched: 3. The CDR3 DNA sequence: TGTGCCAGCAGGCAACAGGGGGCCTCCTACGAGCAGTACTTC. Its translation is CASRQQGASYEQYF.

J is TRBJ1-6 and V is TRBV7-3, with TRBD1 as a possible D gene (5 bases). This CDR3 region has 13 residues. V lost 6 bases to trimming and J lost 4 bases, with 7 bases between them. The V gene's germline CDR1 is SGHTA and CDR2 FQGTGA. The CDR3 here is CASREGYNSPLHF. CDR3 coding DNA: TGTGCCAGCAGGGAGGGGTATAATTCACCCCTCCACTTT. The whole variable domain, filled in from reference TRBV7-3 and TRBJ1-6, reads GAGVSQTPSNKVTEKGKYVELRCDPISGHTALYWYRQSLGQGPEFLIYFQGTGAADDSGLPNDRFFAVRPEGSVSTLKIQRTERGDSAVYLCASREGYNSPLHFGNGTRLTVT.

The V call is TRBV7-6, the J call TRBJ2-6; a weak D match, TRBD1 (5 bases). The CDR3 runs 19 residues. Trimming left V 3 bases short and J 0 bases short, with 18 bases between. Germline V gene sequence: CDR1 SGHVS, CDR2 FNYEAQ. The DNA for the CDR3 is TGTGCCAGCAGCTTCGATTGGGGCAGCCCTTACTCTGGGGCCAACGTCCTGACTTTC. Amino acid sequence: CASSFDWGSPYSGANVLTF.